The clone carrying this TCR beta chain was detected only a few times. A J-beta primer mix and a sample-barcoded 5' primer were used in a second PCR of about 7 to 12 cycles. TCRdb itself ran the 5' RACE reads through MiXCR, one entry per CDR3 protein. The repertoire consists of approximately 800,000 distinct CDR3 sequences, with 25% occurring once and the leading ten covering more than 3%. The CDR3 loop spans 14 amino acids. V was shortened by 2 bases and J by 7 bases, with 14 bases between the two germline ends. This entry is derived from a study of blood T cells in healthy people across ages. The sample was also reused in another study, on T cells of mothers and their children.

V usage is TRBV12-3 or TRBV12-4 and J usage is TRBJ1-1; tentative D call: TRBD1 (5 bases). The TCR originated in a boy between 10 and 17 years old in good health. Material: blood. The chain's CDR3 is CASSLRGGLDEAFF. The CDR3 DNA is TGTGCCAGCAGTTTAAGGGGCGGGCTAGATGAAGCTTTCTTT.